Listed below are T cell receptor beta chains from one sample, sequenced in a study of blood T cell repertoires in COVID-19. Sequencing used immunoSEQ multiplex PCR; TCRdb keeps in-frame clones, though not all of them. The table includes around 200,000 clones, approximately 90% detected once. Input material: peripheral blood. These receptors originate from a woman aged 18-29 years who had recovered from COVID-19. The CDR3 runs from the conserved cysteine through the conserved F or W. Fields, in order: CDR3 DNA, CDR3 protein, D gene, clone size, V gene, J gene. D genes are given only for firm matches. Not every row has a clone size; where given, it reads once, few, many or a size class.

TGTGCCAGCAGCTTGGGTGGGAGGGGGAACACCGGGGAGCTGTTTTTT	CASSLGGRGNTGELFF	TRBD2	NA	TRBV5-4	TRBJ2-2
TGTGCCAGCAGCTCCCACGGACAGGGGTGGCCTGGGGCCAACGTCCTGACTTTC	CASSSHGQGWPGANVLTF	TRBD1	NA	TRBV7-6	TRBJ2-6
TGTGCCAGCAGTGGACTAGCGGGAGGGAATGAGCAGTTCTTC	CASSGLAGGNEQFF	TRBD2	NA	TRBV2	TRBJ2-1
TGTGCCAGTAGCAGAGACAGGGACTATGGCTACACCTTC	CASSRDRDYGYTF	TRBD1	once	TRBV19	TRBJ1-2
TGTGCCAGCAGAAGGACAGGGGCGAACACTGAAGCTTTCTTT	CASRRTGANTEAFF	TRBD1	NA	TRBV3-1/TRBV3-2	TRBJ1-1
TGTGCCAGCAGTGACTCGGGCTCCGGGGCAGATACGCAGTATTTT	CASSDSGSGADTQYF	NA	NA	TRBV6-4	TRBJ2-3
TGTGCCAGCAGCTTAGGGGCTGGGGGCTATCAAGAGACCCAGTACTTC	CASSLGAGGYQETQYF	NA	few	TRBV7-3	TRBJ2-5
TGCGCCAGCAGCTTGACCGGGACAACGAGACCTTACGAGCAGTACTTC	CASSLTGTTRPYEQYF	NA	NA	TRBV5-1	TRBJ2-7
TGTGCCAGCAGTTACTCGAGCGTGGATCCCACAGATACGCAGTATTTT	CASSYSSVDPTDTQYF	NA	NA	TRBV6-2/TRBV6-3	TRBJ2-3
TGCGCCAGCAGCCAAGTATTCATCGACAGGGCAGTACACACTGAAGCTTTCTTT	CASSQVFIDRAVHTEAFF	TRBD1	NA	TRBV4-3	TRBJ1-1
TGTGCCAGCAGTACCCTGGGTCTAGCAGCTGATACGCAGTATTTT	CASSTLGLAADTQYF	NA	NA	TRBV6-2/TRBV6-3	TRBJ2-3
TGTGCCAGTAGGTCAGGGGCCTCCGGGGAGCTGTTTTTT	CASRSGASGELFF	NA	NA	TRBV19	TRBJ2-2
TGTGCCAGCAGTGAGGCTGGAGCAGATACGCAGTATTTT	CASSEAGADTQYF	NA	NA	TRBV6-4	TRBJ2-3
TGTGCCAGCAGCCAGGTGGGGTCGGGGAAATACAATGAGCAGTTCTTC	CASSQVGSGKYNEQFF	NA	NA	TRBV4-2	TRBJ2-1
TGTGCCAGCAGCTTGCGACAGGTGAACACCGGGGAGCTGTTTTTT	CASSLRQVNTGELFF	NA	NA	TRBV5-5	TRBJ2-2
TGTGCCAGTGAATCAGGATATACTAATGAAAAACTGTTTTTT	CASESGYTNEKLFF	NA	many	TRBV2	TRBJ1-4
TGTGCCAGCAGCTGGAGTAGCAATCAGCCCCAGCATTTT	CASSWSSNQPQHF	NA	once	TRBV12-3/TRBV12-4	TRBJ1-5
TGCGCCAGCAGCCAAGAGCCGCCAGGGGGTCCCTACAATGAGCAGTTCTTC	CASSQEPPGGPYNEQFF	TRBD1	NA	TRBV4-3	TRBJ2-1
TGTGCCAGCAGTGATCCGGACAGAACCTACGAGCAGTACTTC	CASSDPDRTYEQYF	NA	NA	TRBV2	TRBJ2-7
TGTGCCATCAGCCCGGCCAGACAGGGCCAGGGCACTGAAGCTTTCTTT	CAISPARQGQGTEAFF	TRBD1	NA	TRBV10-3	TRBJ1-1
TGTGCCAGCGGACAGGGTCGTGGCTACACCTTC	CASGQGRGYTF	TRBD1	NA	TRBV15	TRBJ1-2
TGTGCCAGCAGGCTAGCGGGGGGGACCGGGGAGCTGTTTTTT	CASRLAGGTGELFF	TRBD2	NA	TRBV6-6	TRBJ2-2
TGTGCCAGCAGCCGAGCAACCGACAGGACTGATAATGAAAAACTGTTTTTT	CASSRATDRTDNEKLFF	NA	NA	TRBV3-1/TRBV3-2	TRBJ1-4
TGTGCCAGCAGTTCACGGAGGATTACTGACGGACAGGGTAGCTACACCTTC	CASSSRRITDGQGSYTF	TRBD1	NA	TRBV2	TRBJ1-2
TGTGCCAGCAGCGCCACAGGGAGGGGTACTGAAGCTTTCTTT	CASSATGRGTEAFF	NA	few	TRBV9	TRBJ1-1
TGTGCCAGCAGCTTGTTTTTGGGGACAGTTACCTACGAGCAGTACTTC	CASSLFLGTVTYEQYF	TRBD1	NA	TRBV7-8	TRBJ2-7
TGCGCCAGCAGCCAAGAGGGGCCAGGGGGCGGAGAGACCCAGTACTTC	CASSQEGPGGGETQYF	TRBD1	NA	TRBV4-3	TRBJ2-5
TGTGCCAGCAGCGCTAGTGGGAGCTCCTACAATGAGCAGTTCTTC	CASSASGSSYNEQFF	NA	few	TRBV7-2	TRBJ2-1
TGTGCCAGCAGCTTCGCTCAGGGGGCCAGCTATAATTCACCCCTCCACTTT	CASSFAQGASYNSPLHF	TRBD1	NA	TRBV7-2	TRBJ1-6
TGTGCCAGTAGTGCCAACAGGGGTAGATCACCCCTCCACTTT	CASSANRGRSPLHF	TRBD1	NA	TRBV19	TRBJ1-6
TGTGCCAGCAGCTCCCCCGGGAACACCGGGGAGCTGTTTTTT	CASSSPGNTGELFF	NA	NA	TRBV5-5	TRBJ2-2
TGTGCCAGCAGTTTACGCCGCGCCGGTCAATCTGAGCAGTACTTC	CASSLRRAGQSEQYF	NA	NA	TRBV27	TRBJ2-7
TGCGCCAGCAGCTCTGGACAGATACTAGCCAAAAACATTCAGTACTTC	CASSSGQILAKNIQYF	NA	NA	TRBV5-1	TRBJ2-4
TGTGCCAGCAGCGGGACAGTGAACACCGGGGAGCTGTTTTTT	CASSGTVNTGELFF	NA	NA	TRBV9	TRBJ2-2
TGTGCCAGCAGCTTGCGGGGGGCCGGGGGGTCCACTGAAGCTTTCTTT	CASSLRGAGGSTEAFF	NA	NA	TRBV11-3	TRBJ1-1
TGCGCCAGCAGCCAAGAGGGGCCGAACACCGGGGAGCTGTTTTTT	CASSQEGPNTGELFF	NA	NA	TRBV4-3	TRBJ2-2
TGTGCCAGCAGCAAAGCGGACATTATTCCCTACGAGCAGTACTTC	CASSKADIIPYEQYF	NA	NA	TRBV21-1	TRBJ2-7
TGTGCCAGCTCACCACCCGGGGACAGAGTGGGCAATGAGCAGTTCTTC	CASSPPGDRVGNEQFF	TRBD1	NA	TRBV18	TRBJ2-1
TGTGCCAGCAGCGTGCAGGGGAATACAGATACGCAGTATTTT	CASSVQGNTDTQYF	NA	NA	TRBV9	TRBJ2-3
TGTGCCAGCACCAACAGGGAGGGGAAGGCTGAAGCTTTCTTT	CASTNREGKAEAFF	NA	NA	TRBV28	TRBJ1-1
TGCGCCAGCAGCCAAGTACGGGACAGGGTCTACGAGCAGTACTTC	CASSQVRDRVYEQYF	TRBD1	NA	TRBV4-1	TRBJ2-7
TGTGCCAGTAGTATTCCAGGGTTGTACGAGCAGTACTTC	CASSIPGLYEQYF	NA	NA	TRBV19	TRBJ2-7
TGCGCCAGCAGCCAAGAGCGGCTCGCATATGAGCAGTTCTTC	CASSQERLAYEQFF	NA	NA	TRBV4-3	TRBJ2-1
TGTGCCAGCAGCTTAGTATCGCGCCAACAGGGTAGCCCCTACGAGCAGTACTTC	CASSLVSRQQGSPYEQYF	NA	NA	TRBV7-9	TRBJ2-7
TGTGCCAGCAGCATAGGGACTAGCGGGAGCAATGAGCAGTTCTTC	CASSIGTSGSNEQFF	TRBD2	NA	TRBV9	TRBJ2-1
TGTGCCAGCAGTTATGAGGGAACTGAAGCTTTCTTT	CASSYEGTEAFF	NA	once	TRBV6-2/TRBV6-3	TRBJ1-1
TGTGCCAGCAGTGAAGTTGCAGGGGGTAGCTATGGCTACACCTTC	CASSEVAGGSYGYTF	TRBD1	few	TRBV6-1	TRBJ1-2
TGTGCCAGCAGCATACGGGACAGGGGAGGCCAGCCCCAGCATTTT	CASSIRDRGGQPQHF	TRBD1	NA	TRBV5-6	TRBJ1-5
TGTGCCAGCAGCTTTACAAGCCGCGGCGGGACTGAAGCTTTCTTT	CASSFTSRGGTEAFF	NA	NA	TRBV11-2	TRBJ1-1
TGTGCTAGTGGCCGAGATCACCGACAGGGAAAGAACACTGAAGCTTTCTTT	CASGRDHRQGKNTEAFF	TRBD1	NA	TRBV12-5	TRBJ1-1